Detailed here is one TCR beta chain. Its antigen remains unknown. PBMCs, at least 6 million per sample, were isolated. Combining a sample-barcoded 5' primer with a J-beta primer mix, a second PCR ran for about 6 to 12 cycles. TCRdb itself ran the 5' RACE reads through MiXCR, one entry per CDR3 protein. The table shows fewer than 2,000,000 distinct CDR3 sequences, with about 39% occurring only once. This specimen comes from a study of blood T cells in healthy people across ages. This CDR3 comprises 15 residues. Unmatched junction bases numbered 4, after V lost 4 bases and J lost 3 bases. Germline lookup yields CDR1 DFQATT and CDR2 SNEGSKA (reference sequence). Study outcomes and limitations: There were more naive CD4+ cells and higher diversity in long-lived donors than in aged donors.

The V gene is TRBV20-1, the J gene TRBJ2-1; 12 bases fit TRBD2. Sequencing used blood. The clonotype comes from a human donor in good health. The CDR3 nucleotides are TGCAGTGCTACTAGCGGGGGGGCCTTCTACAATGAGCAGTTCTTC. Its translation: CSATSGGAFYNEQFF.